The following is a T cell receptor (beta chain) sequence with its context. Depth targeted 1 in 200,000 to 1 in 1 million T cells, averaging 10x coverage per clonotype. Profiled with immunoSEQ multiplex PCR; TCRdb holds only in-frame clones, not every one. In the table there are 130,000 to 150,000 clones, about 80% of which are singletons. These data originate in a study of cytotoxic CD8 clonotypes in ibrutinib-treated CLL. About the study: On average, each sample had roughly 230,000 productive templates and under 95,000 productive rearrangements.

Between the trimmed V and J ends, which lost 0 bases and 2 bases, there was a span of 10 bases. CDR1 LGHNA and CDR2 YSLEER come from the germline V gene. This CDR3 is built from 16 residues. This material consisted of PBMCs, taken after 12 months of ibrutinib treatment. The chain couples TRBV4-3 to TRBJ2-2; D might be TRBD2 (6 bases). This TCR was recovered from a human donor with chronic lymphocytic leukemia. CDR3 region: CASSQDSGSNTGELFF. Here the CDR3 DNA reads TGCGCCAGCAGCCAAGATAGCGGCTCAAACACCGGGGAGCTGTTTTTT.